The clone carrying this T cell receptor beta chain has only one observation. This entry comes from a study of blood T cell repertoires in COVID-19. Across the study: Samples taken during acute and convalescent COVID-19 were collected in the United States, Italy and Spain. T cells, B-cell-depleted T cells, or PBMCs supplied cDNA or gDNA.

V was pared by 2 bases and J by 0 bases, with 4 bases of the junction left unmatched. Germline V gene sequence: CDR1 MNHEY, CDR2 SVGEGT. CDR3 size: 15 residues. Generated by immunoSEQ multiplex PCR, the TCRdb table keeps only in-frame clones and is missing some. The sample carries fewer than 300,000 clones, 85% to 90% recorded once. The sample taken for sequencing was peripheral blood. The gene calls are TRBV6-2 or TRBV6-3 and TRBJ2-7, with 7 nucleotides matching TRBD1. This TCR was sampled from a man aged 50 to 60 with COVID-19, enrolled during active disease. The CDR3 loop is CASSYGAGGSYEQYF. The CDR3 DNA is TGTGCCAGCAGTTACGGGGCAGGGGGCTCCTACGAGCAGTACTTC.